The next 29 T cell receptor beta chains were all read from a single sample in a study of blood T cell repertoires in COVID-19. Profiled with immunoSEQ multiplex PCR; TCRdb holds only in-frame clones, not every one. The table includes 250,000 to 300,000 clones, roughly four fifths detected once. Material: PBMCs or T cells enriched from blood (not recorded which). The receptors here all came from a young man with acute COVID-19.

V and J are TRBV6-5 and TRBJ1-6; tentatively, D is TRBD1 (6 bases). CDR3 size: 13 residues. CDR1 and CDR2 (germline): MNHEY, SVGAGI. Trimming cost V 4 bases and J 9 bases, with 10 bases left between them. CDR3 sequence reads: CASSSTGGSPLHF. For the CDR3, the DNA is TGTGCCAGCAGTTCGACAGGCGGTTCACCCCTCCACTTT.

This chain uses TRBV2 with TRBJ2-7; a weak D match, TRBD1 (6 bases). CDR1 and CDR2 (germline): SNHLY, FYNNEI. This CDR3 region has 14 residues. Trimming removed 7 bases at V and 1 base at J, with 14 bases between. The CDR3 region is CASTSQGTSYEQYV. The CDR3 region has the DNA TGTGCCAGCACTTCACAGGGAACATCCTACGAGCAGTACGTC.

This clone was counted many times. The chain is built from TRBV24-1 and TRBJ1-5; 7 bases line up with TRBD1. The CDR3 is 13 amino acids. The V gene's germline CDR1 is KGHDR and CDR2 SFDVKD. Trimming at V came to 6 bases and at J to 6 bases, leaving 4 bases not matched to a gene. The chain's CDR3 is CATSQQGSQPQHF. DNA of the CDR3: TGTGCCACCAGTCAACAGGGGTCTCAGCCCCAGCATTTT.

The chain couples TRBV10-2 to TRBJ2-1; TRBD2 agrees at 7 bases. The CDR3 contains 13 residues. The germline V gene has CDR1 WSHSY and CDR2 SAAADI. V was clipped by 6 bases and J by 6 bases; unmatched bases: 5. CDR3 in DNA: TGCGCCAGCAGGTTGGGGGGGTCCAATGAGCAGTTCTTC. Its translation is CASRLGGSNEQFF.

This clone has just a few counts. V gene TRBV5-1 combines with J gene TRBJ1-4; D unclear. Per germline, CDR1 SGHRS and CDR2 YFSETQ. The CDR3 runs 13 residues. The V and J ends lost 0 bases and 8 bases respectively, with 8 bases between them. The CDR3 loop reads CASSLGVYEKLFF. In nucleotides, the CDR3 is TGCGCCAGCAGCTTGGGTGTCTACGAAAAACTGTTTTTT.

V gene TRBV15 combines with J gene TRBJ1-5, with D maybe TRBD1 (6 bases). Trimming shortened V by 3 bases and J by 7 bases, and 13 bases separated the two germline ends. There are 14 residues in the CDR3. Germline CDR1 is LNHNV and CDR2 is YYDKDF (reference sequence). The CDR3 DNA sequence: TGTGCCACCAGCAGGGCAGGGGCAGGGCAGCCCCAGCATTTT. Translation gives CATSRAGAGQPQHF.

The V and J genes are TRBV5-6 and TRBJ1-5; D possibly corresponds to TRBD1 (5 bases). Looked up from germline, CDR1 is SGHDT and CDR2 is YYEEEE. Trimming cost V 5 bases and J 0 bases, with 18 bases left between them. The CDR3 contains 17 residues. The CDR3 DNA follows: TGTGCCAGCAGTTCAATTCAGGGTCCCTATAGCAATCAGCCCCAGCATTTT. Its protein is CASSSIQGPYSNQPQHF.

V and J are TRBV7-6 and TRBJ1-3; no definite D call. This CDR3 spans 15 amino acids. CDR1 and CDR2 from the germline V gene are SGHVS and FNYEAQ. Trimming shortened V by 1 base and J by 0 bases, and 7 bases separated the two germline ends. The CDR3 coding sequence is TGTGCCAGCAGCTTAGACAGATTCTCTGGAAACACCATATATTTT. Translated: CASSLDRFSGNTIYF.

The chain has TRBV3-1 (or the pseudogene TRBV3-2) and TRBJ1-2; TRBD1 matches at 10 bases. The V gene's germline CDR1 is LGHDT and CDR2 YNNKEL (reference sequence). The CDR3 covers 14 residues. Trimming took 2 bases from V and 7 from J; bases not matched to a gene: 4. Written as DNA, the CDR3 is TGTGCCAGCAGCCAAACGAGGACAGGGGGTGGCTACACCTTC. It specifies CASSQTRTGGGYTF.

V and J are TRBV19 and TRBJ1-1; 11 bases match TRBD1. Trimming removed 5 bases from V and 6 bases from J; junction bases left unmatched: 8. This CDR3 is built from 15 residues. Germline loops: CDR1 LNHDA, CDR2 SQIVND (reference sequence). The CDR3 region is CASSPRTGGPPEAFF. CDR3 in DNA: TGTGCCAGTAGTCCACGGACAGGGGGCCCTCCTGAAGCTTTCTTT.

V and J are TRBV29-1 and TRBJ2-1; 9 bases fit TRBD2. The germline V gene has CDR1 SQVTM and CDR2 ANQGSEA. The CDR3 runs 16 residues. V lost 4 bases and J lost 3; bases outside the gene matches: 10. This CDR3 reads CSVVGSGRGYYNEQFF. The CDR3 DNA sequence: TGCAGCGTTGTGGGTAGCGGGAGAGGGTACTACAATGAGCAGTTCTTC.

This clone has a handful of counts. This chain connects TRBV9 to TRBJ1-2, with TRBD1 identical over 9 bases. CDR1 and CDR2 (germline): SGDLS, YYNGEE. V was clipped by 3 bases and J by 4 bases; unmatched bases: 13. CDR3 length: 17 residues. DNA for the CDR3: TGTGCCAGCAGCGCCAGCACCACAGGGGGCGAAGGCTATGGCTACACCTTC. Translation: CASSASTTGGEGYGYTF.

The chain employs TRBV18 and TRBJ1-4, with D maybe TRBD1 (5 bases). The CDR3 is made up of 15 amino acids. From germline, CDR1 is KGHSH and CDR2 LQKENI. Trimming took 0 bases from V and 8 from J, leaving 13 bases between them. This chain's CDR3 is CASSPPGGAGEKLFF. CDR3 nucleotides: TGTGCCAGCTCACCACCGGGCGGGGCAGGGGAAAAACTGTTTTTT.

The genes are TRBV28 and TRBJ1-5; TRBD1 matches 7 bases. There are 13 residues in the CDR3. With V trimmed by 5 bases and J by 6 bases, 4 bases remained unmatched. The V gene's germline CDR1 is MDHEN and CDR2 SYDVKM. This chain's CDR3 is CASSDRAGQPQHF. For the CDR3, the DNA is TGTGCCAGCAGTGACAGGGCGGGTCAGCCCCAGCATTTT.

The chain uses TRBV7-9 and TRBJ1-6; D perhaps matches TRBD1 (6 bases). Trimming stripped 5 bases from V and 9 bases from J, with 20 bases between. The germline gives CDR1 SEHNR, CDR2 FQNEAQ (reference sequence). This CDR3 has 16 amino acids. CDR3 nucleotides: TGTGCCAGCAGCGGTGCGACAGGTTTACAAGGTTCACCCCTCCACTTT. Its protein product is CASSGATGLQGSPLHF. Based on the CDR3 plus reference TRBV7-9 and TRBJ1-6, the full variable domain is DTGVSQNPRHKITKRGQNVTFRCDPISEHNRLYWYRQTLGQGPEFLTYFQNEAQLEKSRLLSDRFSAERPKGSFSTLEIQRTEQGDSAMYLCASSGATGLQGSPLHFGNGTRLTVT.

V gene TRBV4-2 combines with J gene TRBJ2-1, with 8 bases that match TRBD2. Germline V lookup: CDR1 LGHNA, CDR2 YNFKEQ. This CDR3 is 19 amino acids long. V shed 1 base, J shed 1 base, and the junction held 12 bases outside the gene matches. CDR3 coding DNA: TGTGCCAGCAGCCAAGGCATTAGCGGGATCGGGGGGTCCTACAATGAGCAGTTCTTC. Amino acids: CASSQGISGIGGSYNEQFF.

This chain uses TRBV7-9 with TRBJ2-3; 7 bases line up with TRBD1. The germline CDR1 and CDR2 sequences are SEHNR and FQNEAQ (reference sequence). This CDR3 contains 15 residues. The V segment lost 5 bases and the J segment 4 bases; nucleotides outside the gene matches: 9. This CDR3 is CASSLEGAGADTQYF. DNA for the CDR3: TGTGCCAGCAGCCTCGAGGGGGCGGGTGCAGATACGCAGTATTTT.

CDR3 region: CASSDSSGGINEQFF. The DNA of the CDR3 is TGTGCCAGCAGTGACTCTAGCGGGGGAATCAATGAGCAGTTCTTC. The chain has TRBV6-4 and TRBJ2-1; 9 bases fit TRBD2. The junction had 3 bases not matched to a gene; V was cut back by 0 bases and J by 6 bases. This CDR3 has 15 amino acids. Germline V gene data show CDR1 as MRHNA and CDR2 as SNTAGT.

The gene calls are TRBV7-9 and TRBJ2-6; 10 nucleotides agree with TRBD2. The CDR3 runs 18 residues. From germline, CDR1 is SEHNR and CDR2 FQNEAQ (reference sequence). The ends lost 5 bases at V and 0 bases at J; junction bases unmatched: 7. The CDR3 DNA sequence: TGTGCCAGCAGCCGCGGACTAGCGGATCTCTCTGGGGCCAACGTCCTGACTTTC. It specifies CASSRGLADLSGANVLTF.

This chain links TRBV6-5 with TRBJ1-1; TRBD1 might be the D (6 bases). CDR3 length equals 15 residues. CDR1 and CDR2 (germline): MNHEY, SVGAGI. V lost 5 bases to trimming and J lost 1 base, with 14 bases between them. CDR3: CASSLYRETNTEAFF. The CDR3 nucleotides are TGTGCCAGCAGTCTGTACAGGGAGACGAACACTGAAGCTTTCTTT.

The CDR3 DNA follows: TGCGCCAGCAGTGGGCCTGGAGGGGAGAATGAAAAACTGTTTTTT. Protein: CASSGPGGENEKLFF. The J gene is TRBJ1-4, the V gene TRBV10-2, with a possible D match to TRBD1 (5 bases). Germline V gene sequence: CDR1 WSHSY, CDR2 SAAADI. There are 15 residues in the CDR3. Trimming left V 4 bases short and J 5 bases short, with 14 bases between.

This clone was counted a few times. The chain uses TRBV4-3 and TRBJ2-1; 14 bases fit TRBD2. V trimming: 0 bases; J trimming: 10 bases; junction bases outside the gene matches: 5. This CDR3 region has 16 residues. The V gene's germline CDR1 is LGHNA and CDR2 YSLEER. CDR3 sequence: CASSQDLGLAGVEQFF. The CDR3 DNA sequence: TGCGCCAGCAGCCAAGATTTGGGACTAGCGGGAGTGGAGCAGTTCTTC.

In its sample, this clone was seen a few times. The chain is built from TRBV23-1 and TRBJ1-5; TRBD1 matches at 7 bases. TRBV23-1 has ORF status, its function being uncertain. V lost 7 bases, J lost 6 bases, and 9 bases stayed unmatched. CDR3 length: 14 amino acids. The DNA for the CDR3 is TGCGCCAGCACCCCGGGACAGTGTTTTCAGCCCCAGCATTTT. It yields the protein CASTPGQCFQPQHF.

This chain links TRBV7-8 with TRBJ2-2, with D tentatively TRBD1 (6 bases). V was trimmed by 1 base and J by 1 base, leaving 7 bases between them. CDR3 size: 15 residues. CDR1 SGHVS and CDR2 FQNEAQ come from the germline V gene. CDR3 in amino acids: CASSLVGGNTGELFF. The CDR3, as DNA: TGTGCCAGCAGCTTAGTAGGGGGGAACACCGGGGAGCTGTTTTTT.

CDR3 sequence (DNA): TGTGCCAGCAGCTTATCAATCACCGGGGGAAAGGGCTACACCTTC. As protein: CASSLSITGGKGYTF. The rearrangement joins TRBV11-2 to TRBJ1-2; a weak D match, TRBD1 (5 bases). This CDR3 contains 15 residues. CDR1 and CDR2 (germline): SGHAT, FQNNGV. Trimming cost V 2 bases and J 8 bases, with 18 bases left between them.

This clone has just one count. The rearrangement uses TRBV2 and TRBJ2-1, with 13 bases fitting TRBD2. J lost 9 bases, V lost 6 bases, and 5 bases had no gene match. Germline loops: CDR1 SNHLY, CDR2 FYNNEI. This CDR3 has 14 amino acids. The CDR3 protein is CASRELAGGGEQFF. In DNA, the CDR3 is TGTGCCAGCAGGGAACTAGCGGGAGGGGGTGAGCAGTTCTTC.

The chain joins TRBV12-3 or TRBV12-4 to TRBJ1-2; D perhaps matches TRBD1 (6 bases). The CDR3 is 13 residues long. The V gene lost 8 bases and the J gene lost 5 bases, with 15 bases spanning the gap. CDR3 bases: TGTGCCAGCCGTGGACAGCTTCATTATGGCTACACCTTC. This encodes CASRGQLHYGYTF.

The chain has TRBV2 and TRBJ2-2, with D possibly being TRBD2 (5 bases). V was clipped by 5 bases and J by 4 bases, with 11 bases between them. The CDR3 is 14 amino acids. Germline assignment: CDR1 SNHLY and CDR2 FYNNEI. CDR3 DNA sequence: TGTGCCAGCAGTCGGGATTTAGGCACCGGGGAGCTGTTTTTT. This translates into CASSRDLGTGELFF.

CDR3 loop: CASRYTGGSYNEQFF. CDR3 nucleotide sequence: TGCGCCAGCAGGTATACAGGGGGGTCCTACAATGAGCAGTTCTTC. The chain recombines TRBV5-1 with TRBJ2-1; 8 bases align to TRBD1. CDR3 length: 15 amino acids. The junction had 5 bases not matched to a gene; V was cut back by 5 bases and J by 1 base. The germline gives CDR1 SGHRS, CDR2 YFSETQ.